The sequence of this TCR beta chain was determined in a study of T cell responses to AZD1222 COVID-19 vaccine listed by TCRdb under 2021. Broadly, across the study: TCR sequencing covered approximately 230 trial participants: 200 to 220 given two doses of AZD1222 and about 26 given two doses of MenACWY control vaccine. Trial participants were enrolled into age subgroups of 18-55, 56-69 and 70-plus years, which contained 148, 28 and 57 TCR-sequenced participants, respectively. The paper as a whole reports these results and caveats: Nearly half of unique spike-specific TCRs reportedly recognized epitopes outside regions mutated in the B.1.351 and B.1.1.7 variants. Conclusions about previously exposed vaccinees are limited, since just six AZD1222 recipients were seropositive for SARS-CoV-2 at baseline. The vaccine-associated CD4 TCRs covered the entire spike protein, and the dominant responses fell in regions 160-218 and 743-854. The 56-69-year group was small, and its depth increase did not reach significance, likely because of low power. No day 14 peak-response samples were available, so repertoires were characterized only after the peak T cell response. Participants were mostly white British and included more females than males, and it was suggested by the authors that clonal diversity may have been underestimated. After two AZD1222 doses, spike-specific TCR breadth and depth were significantly higher than at day 0 and than in MenACWY recipients.

The CDR3 regions of human TCRbeta chains were analyzed by immunosequencing. The paper's data handling went like this. TCRs in the repertoires were compared against a reference library of SARS-CoV-2-specific TCRs that had been generated with the MIRA antigen-specificity platform. Breadth meant the fraction of unique TCRs that were SARS-CoV-2-associated, whereas depth meant the fraction of total T cells that were SARS-CoV-2-associated. Each spike-specific TCR was assigned to its reactive spike region and to a CD4 or CD8 class using the MIRA data. Log10-transformed breadth and depth values were compared by one-way ANOVA with Sidak's multiple comparisons tests. Imported from immuneACCESS, the table was reduced by TCRdb to in-frame sequences with V and J called. These copies leave out some clones; in studies compared against another copy, an unresolved V gene accounts for under half, and the cause of the remainder is not known. That table is the source of V, J and clone size, and D and trimming were worked out from the DNA. Here the sample has roughly 150,000 clones; about nine tenths occur a single time. The top ten hold about 6% of the sample.

Reading the label with the study, this specimen's time point is: about 28 days (+/-7) after the second vaccine dose. AZD1222 recipients given second doses at about 4 weeks or at about 12 weeks were pooled, since spike-specific TCR depth and breadth were not found to differ between the two schedules. Samples from vaccinated people were obtained from the UK trials COV001 and COV002, which included a single-blind randomized controlled phase 2/3 trial of AZD1222 (ChAdOx1 nCoV-19) in healthy adults. For TCRbeta chain sequencing, PBMC samples from trial participants were taken at day 0 and at day 28 after the second dose. About this clone itself: Its antigen specificity is not known. No base-level quality is on record; no much larger clone is a single base apart.

Based on the germline V gene, the CDR1 and CDR2 sequences are LGHNA and YSLEER. Its CDR3 holds 15 amino acids, cysteine through phenylalanine. Only CDR3 DNA is held: 45 bases, read in frame from base 1. V is cut by 0 bases and J by 1 base, and the space between the germline ends is 9 bases. The receptor's source is an adult who received the AZD1222 COVID-19 vaccine. Sequencing used peripheral blood, obtained 28 days after the second AZD1222 dose. The rearranged chain carries TRBV4-3 and TRBJ1-1; TRBD1 could be the D gene, as 5 bases match. The DNA sequence follows: TGCGCCAGCAGCCAAGAAGTGGGGGGGAACACTGAAGCTTTCTTT. The encoded protein is CASSQEVGGNTEAFF.